Each of the 14 T cell receptor beta chains below was sequenced from the same sample in a study of T-cell memory formation after mild COVID-19. In TCRdb, the 5' RACE reads were re-called with MiXCR into one record per CDR3 protein. The sample lists 350,000 to 450,000 distinct CDR3 sequences, under 30% seen once, with roughly 13% in the top ten. Material for sequencing was PBMCs or a T cell subset sorted from them (not recorded which). The receptors come from an adult woman who had mild COVID-19 (a few samples of this study predate the infection). Cell type and time point are not known.

The V gene is TRBV14, the J gene TRBJ2-7, with 9 bases matching TRBD1. The CDR3 runs to 15 residues. J gave up 3 bases and V 5 bases, and 8 bases lay outside the gene matches. Looked up from germline, CDR1 is SGHDN and CDR2 is FVKESK. CDR3 in DNA: TGTGCCAGCAGCTGGGGACAGGGTGCTGGCTACGAGCAGTACTTC. Its translation: CASSWGQGAGYEQYF.

This chain uses TRBV24-1 with TRBJ2-5; D not resolved. The CDR3 extends over 13 amino acids. In germline, CDR1 is KGHDR, CDR2 SFDVKD. With 6 bases removed from V and 2 bases from J, the gap between germline ends came to 9 bases. CDR3: CATSRSSQETQYF. The CDR3 nucleotides read TGTGCCACCAGTAGGTCCTCTCAAGAGACCCAGTACTTC.

The chain employs TRBV12-3 or TRBV12-4 and TRBJ1-2; D gene unclear. The CDR3 sequence is 14 residues long. The V end was cut by 0 bases, the J end by 3 bases, with 8 bases between. This chain's CDR3 is CASSLALGHYGYTF. In nucleotides, the CDR3 is TGTGCCAGCAGTTTAGCGCTCGGTCACTATGGCTACACCTTC.

The J gene is TRBJ2-5, the V gene TRBV7-9, with 9 bases identical to TRBD1. This CDR3 contains 15 residues. The V gene end was trimmed by 4 bases and the J gene end by 5 bases; junction bases not matched to a gene: 8. Germline CDR1 reads SEHNR; CDR2 reads FQNEAQ (reference sequence). In nucleotides, the CDR3 is TGTGCCAGCAGCTCATCCACAGGGGGCGCGGAGACCCAGTACTTC. Protein: CASSSSTGGAETQYF.

There are a few counts of this clonotype. V and J are TRBV12-3 or TRBV12-4 and TRBJ2-1; TRBD1 matches 8 bases. This CDR3 region has 13 residues. V shed 11 bases and J 4 bases; nucleotides not matched to a gene: 7. CDR3 nucleotides: TGTGCCTCGGGGACAGGCGCATACAATGAGCAGTTCTTC. Translating gives CASGTGAYNEQFF.

Only a few counts were recorded for this clonotype. J is TRBJ1-2 and V is TRBV24-1; D is unclear. Trimming stripped 3 bases from V and 2 bases from J, with 6 bases between. Germline-derived CDR1 and CDR2 are KGHDR and SFDVKD. The CDR3 has 13 residues. CDR3: CATSDRGNYGYTF. CDR3 in DNA: TGTGCCACCAGTGATCGAGGCAACTATGGCTACACCTTC.

CDR3 residues: CASSVEGWAANTEAFF. DNA of the CDR3: TGTGCCAGCAGCGTAGAGGGCTGGGCGGCGAACACTGAAGCTTTCTTT. This chain joins TRBV9 and TRBJ1-1; the D is unclear. Germline values: CDR1 SGDLS, CDR2 YYNGEE. Trimming took 0 bases from V and 1 from J, leaving 13 bases between them. This CDR3 has 16 amino acids.

The chain has TRBV3-1 and TRBJ2-3; D is undetermined. CDR1 is LGHDT and CDR2 is YNNKEL in the germline V gene (reference sequence). V lost 0 bases and J 6 bases, leaving 19 bases between the germline ends. There are 17 residues in the CDR3. This chain's CDR3 is CASSQDTETHNGDTQYF. The CDR3 DNA sequence: TGTGCCAGCAGCCAAGACACAGAGACACATAATGGGGATACGCAGTATTTT.

This clonotype was counted ten times or more. The CDR3 protein is CASSQGLGQNTYNEQFF. The CDR3 coding sequence is TGTGCCAGCAGCCAAGGACTTGGACAGAACACCTACAATGAGCAGTTCTTC. The rearrangement joins TRBV3-1 to TRBJ2-1; perhaps TRBD1 as D (6 bases). The CDR3 consists of 17 residues. V dropped 1 base and J dropped 2 bases, with 15 bases sitting between them. CDR1 LGHDT and CDR2 YNNKEL come from the germline V gene (reference sequence).

The chain uses TRBV4-3 and TRBJ2-1; D unclear. Germline V lookup: CDR1 LGHNA, CDR2 YSLEER. Trimming removed 0 bases from V and 7 bases from J, with 10 bases in between. The length of the CDR3 is 14 residues. In DNA, the CDR3 is TGCGCCAGCAGCCAAGAACGGCCCGTTAATGAGCAGTTCTTC. It specifies CASSQERPVNEQFF.

This chain connects TRBV7-2 to TRBJ2-1; 9 nucleotides align to TRBD2. The germline CDR1 and CDR2 sequences are SGHTA and FQGNSA. With 4 bases clipped from V and 6 bases from J, the junction kept 10 bases outside the gene matches. This CDR3 is 16 amino acids long. Written as DNA, the CDR3 is TGTGCCAGCAGCTCCGAATGGGGGACTAGCTCCAATGAGCAGTTCTTC. It codes for CASSSEWGTSSNEQFF. Drawing the rest from reference TRBV7-2 and TRBJ2-1, the complete variable domain is GAGVSQSPSNKVTEKGKDVELRCDPISGHTALYWYRQSLGQGLEFLIYFQGNSAPDKSGLPSDRFSAERTGGSVSTLTIQRTQQEDSAVYLCASSSEWGTSSNEQFFGPGTRLTVL.

The chain uses TRBV24-1 and TRBJ2-1, with D possibly being TRBD1 (6 bases). V lost 5 bases and J lost 9, with 16 bases in between. Germline loops: CDR1 KGHDR, CDR2 SFDVKD. The CDR3 runs to 14 residues. CDR3 bases: TGTGCCACCAGTGCCTCAGAGCAGGGGCGTGAGCAGTTCTTC. It translates to CATSASEQGREQFF.

The rearrangement joins TRBV5-6 to TRBJ2-7, with 11 nucleotides matching TRBD2. Trimming cost V 4 bases and J 4 bases; bases outside gene matches: 7. The germline V gene encodes CDR1 SGHDT and CDR2 YYEEEE. The CDR3 consists of 15 residues. The CDR3 is CASSLTSGAPYEQYF. The CDR3 nucleotides read TGTGCCAGCAGCCTGACTAGCGGGGCACCATACGAGCAGTACTTC.

The table lists this clonotype with a few counts. CDR3 region: CSASKNLGAKNIQYF. CDR3 sequence (DNA): TGCAGTGCTTCCAAAAATCTTGGGGCCAAAAACATTCAGTACTTC. The J gene is TRBJ2-4, the V gene TRBV20-1, with D unclear. Looked up from germline, CDR1 is DFQATT and CDR2 is SNEGSKA (reference sequence). The CDR3 runs to 15 residues. Trimming pared 5 bases from V and 1 base from J, leaving 15 bases between.